Listed below are T cell receptor beta chains from one sample, sequenced in a study of cytomegalovirus exposure and HLA in healthy donors. Measured with immunoSEQ multiplex PCR; TCRdb has only the in-frame clones, and not every one. The sample lists more than 75,000 clones, just under 85% occurring once. The sequencing sample was made of PBMCs. These receptors were collected from a woman between 18 and 29 years old in good health and CMV-seropositive. Each CDR3 is given with its conserved first and last residue. The order of the fields is V gene, clone size, D gene, J gene, CDR3 protein, CDR3 DNA. D genes are given only for firm matches. Size tells how often a clone was seen (once, few, many) or the class of an expanded clone, and some rows leave it out.

>TRBV28|few|TRBD2|TRBJ2-3
CASITSGSEADTQYF
TGTGCCAGCATAACTAGCGGGAGTGAGGCAGATACGCAGTATTTT
>TRBV25-1|-|-|TRBJ2-7
CASTKPGHQGEQYF
TGTGCCAGCACGAAACCGGGACATCAAGGCGAGCAGTACTTC
>TRBV6-5|-|-|TRBJ2-6
CASSLGAAGANVLTF
TGTGCCAGCAGTTTGGGGGCAGCTGGGGCCAACGTCCTGACTTTC
>TRBV11-3|-|TRBD1|TRBJ2-1
CASSLEQGGTSSYNEQFF
TGTGCCAGCAGCTTAGAGCAAGGGGGCACAAGCTCCTACAATGAGCAGTTCTTC
>TRBV5-1|-|TRBD1|TRBJ1-2
CASSLGTGGILFYGYTF
TGCGCCAGCAGCTTGGGGACAGGGGGCATCCTTTTCTATGGCTACACCTTC
>TRBV7-9|-|-|TRBJ1-1
CASSLSSVTEAFF
TGTGCCAGCAGCTTATCTTCGGTCACTGAAGCTTTCTTT
>TRBV4-1|-|TRBD2|TRBJ2-1
CASSQRGGYNEQFF
TGCGCCAGCAGCCAACGCGGGGGGTACAATGAGCAGTTCTTC
>TRBV7-9|-|TRBD1|TRBJ1-3
CAKQGLTSGNTIYF
TGTGCCAAACAGGGGTTGACGTCTGGAAACACCATATATTTT
>TRBV28|-|-|TRBJ1-1
CASSSMNTEAFF
TGTGCCAGCAGTTCTATGAACACTGAAGCTTTCTTT
>TRBV5-4|-|TRBD2|TRBJ2-1
CASSLGPAGVYEQFF
TGTGCCAGCAGCTTGGGCCCAGCGGGAGTCTATGAGCAGTTCTTC
>TRBV9|-|-|TRBJ1-2
CASSATDYGYTF
TGTGCCAGCAGTGCCACAGATTATGGCTACACCTTC
>TRBV5-1|-|TRBD1|TRBJ1-2
CASSLGSGGVAYGYTF
TGCGCCAGCAGCTTGGGATCAGGGGGCGTTGCCTATGGCTACACCTTC
>TRBV12-5|-|-|TRBJ1-5
CASGGDRNEPQHF
TGTGCTAGTGGGGGAGACAGGAATGAGCCCCAGCATTTT
>TRBV28|-|-|TRBJ1-1
CASSYEGTEAFF
TGTGCCAGCAGTTACGAAGGGACAGAAGCTTTCTTT
>TRBV29-1|-|-|TRBJ1-2
CSVEDSIPGRGYTF
TGCAGCGTTGAAGATTCGATCCCAGGGCGCGGCTACACCTTC
>TRBV9|-|TRBD1|TRBJ1-2
CASSAGTGDYGYTF
TGTGCCAGCAGTGCCGGGACAGGGGACTATGGCTACACCTTC
>TRBV4-1|-|-|TRBJ1-1
CASSQDPVRDTEAFF
TGCGCCAGCAGCCAAGATCCGGTTCGGGATACTGAAGCTTTCTTT
>TRBV9|-|TRBD1|TRBJ2-2
CASSVEAGQGIDFGELFF
TGTGCCAGCAGCGTAGAGGCGGGACAGGGGATTGACTTTGGGGAGCTGTTTTTT
>TRBV28|-|TRBD2|TRBJ2-2
CASSRTSGSFTGELFF
TGTGCCAGCAGTCGCACTAGCGGGAGTTTCACCGGGGAGCTGTTTTTT
>TRBV7-9|once|-|TRBJ1-3
CASSHAGHARRDGNTIYF
TGTGCCAGCAGTCACGCCGGACACGCTCGACGAGATGGAAACACCATATATTTT
>TRBV14|once|TRBD1|TRBJ1-5
CAPRQGRRNQPQHF
TGTGCCCCCAGACAGGGCCGTAGGAATCAGCCCCAGCATTTT
>TRBV2|-|-|TRBJ2-3
CASVAYATDTQYF
TGTGCCAGCGTCGCCTACGCCACAGATACGCAGTATTTT
>TRBV7-9|-|-|TRBJ1-2
CASSLSGWTPYGYTF
TGTGCCAGCAGCTTATCGGGTTGGACTCCCTATGGCTACACCTTC
>TRBV5-1|-|-|TRBJ2-7
CASSYSTGSYEQYF
TGCGCCAGCAGCTATTCGACAGGCTCCTACGAGCAGTACTTC
>TRBV18|-|-|TRBJ2-6
CASSPGGGGLAGANVLTF
TGTGCCAGCTCACCAGGCGGTGGGGGACTGGCTGGGGCCAACGTCCTGACTTTC
>TRBV7-9|-|-|TRBJ2-7
CASSGAPWPGSYEQYF
TGTGCCAGCAGCGGAGCCCCCTGGCCGGGCTCCTACGAGCAGTACTTC
>TRBV4-1|few|-|TRBJ1-1
CASSLPGVGTEAFF
TGCGCCAGCAGCCTACCCGGGGTGGGCACTGAAGCTTTCTTT
>TRBV19|-|-|TRBJ1-5
CASSIGLISNQPQHF
TGTGCCAGTAGTATCGGACTCATTAGCAATCAGCCCCAGCATTTT
>TRBV5-1|-|TRBD2|TRBJ2-5
CASSHTSGGSQETQYF
TGCGCCAGCAGCCATACTAGCGGGGGTTCCCAAGAGACCCAGTACTTC
>TRBV14|once|TRBD2|TRBJ2-5
CASSVGLAVETQYF
TGTGCCAGCAGTGTCGGACTAGCGGTGGAGACCCAGTACTTC
>TRBV4-1|-|-|TRBJ2-7
CASSQHQGGRNEQYF
TGCGCCAGCAGCCAACATCAAGGGGGTAGAAACGAGCAGTACTTC
>TRBV7-6|once|-|TRBJ2-7
CASSSYRVDEQYF
TGTGCCAGCAGTTCCTACAGGGTGGACGAGCAGTACTTC
>TRBV19|-|TRBD2|TRBJ2-7
CASSRQLAGTYEQYF
TGTGCCAGTAGCCGACAACTAGCGGGGACTTACGAGCAGTACTTC
>TRBV5-4|once|TRBD1|TRBJ1-6
CASSRDRGGSPLHF
TGTGCCAGCAGCCGGGACAGGGGTGGTTCACCCCTCCACTTT
>TRBV6-5|-|TRBD2|TRBJ2-3
CASSRTSGDTQYF
TGTGCCAGCAGTAGGACTAGCGGCGATACGCAGTATTTT
>TRBV5-1|-|TRBD2|TRBJ2-1
CASSSSGTDYNEQFF
TGCGCCAGCAGCTCTAGCGGGACCGACTACAATGAGCAGTTCTTC
>TRBV5-1|-|TRBD1|TRBJ1-5
CASSLAPGQSNQPQHF
TGCGCCAGCAGCTTGGCCCCGGGACAGTCGAATCAGCCCCAGCATTTT